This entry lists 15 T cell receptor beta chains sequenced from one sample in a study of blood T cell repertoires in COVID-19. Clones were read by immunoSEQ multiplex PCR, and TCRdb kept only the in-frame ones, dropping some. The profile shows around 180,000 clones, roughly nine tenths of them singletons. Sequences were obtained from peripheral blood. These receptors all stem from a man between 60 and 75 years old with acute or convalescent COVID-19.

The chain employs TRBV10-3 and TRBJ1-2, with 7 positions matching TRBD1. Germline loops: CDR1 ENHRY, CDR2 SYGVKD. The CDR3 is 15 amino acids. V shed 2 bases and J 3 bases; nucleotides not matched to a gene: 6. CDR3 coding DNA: TGTGCCATCAGTGAGGGGTCAGGGGGTCACTATGGCTACACCTTC. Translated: CAISEGSGGHYGYTF.

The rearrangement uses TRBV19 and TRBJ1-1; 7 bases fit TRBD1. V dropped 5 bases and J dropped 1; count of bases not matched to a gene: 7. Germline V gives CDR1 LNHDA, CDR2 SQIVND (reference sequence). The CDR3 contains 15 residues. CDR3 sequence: CASSPRQGTNTEAFF. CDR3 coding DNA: TGTGCCAGTAGTCCCCGACAGGGAACGAACACTGAAGCTTTCTTT.

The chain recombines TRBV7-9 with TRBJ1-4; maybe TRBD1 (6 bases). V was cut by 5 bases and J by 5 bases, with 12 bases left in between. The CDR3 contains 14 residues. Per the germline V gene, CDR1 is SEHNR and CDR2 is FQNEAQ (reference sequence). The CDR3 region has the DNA TGTGCCAGCAGCCAGGGACAAGAGAATGAAAAACTGTTTTTT. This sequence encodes CASSQGQENEKLFF.

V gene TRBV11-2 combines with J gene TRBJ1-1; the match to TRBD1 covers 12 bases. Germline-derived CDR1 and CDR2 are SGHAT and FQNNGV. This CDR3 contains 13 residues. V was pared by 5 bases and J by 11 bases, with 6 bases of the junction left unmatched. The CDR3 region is CASSVGTGGIAFF. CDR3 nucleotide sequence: TGTGCCAGCAGCGTCGGGACAGGGGGCATTGCTTTCTTT.

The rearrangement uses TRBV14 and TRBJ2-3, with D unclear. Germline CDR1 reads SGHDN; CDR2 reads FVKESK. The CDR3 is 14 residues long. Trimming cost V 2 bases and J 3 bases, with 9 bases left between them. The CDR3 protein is CASSQRVVTDTQYF. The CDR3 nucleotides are TGTGCCAGCAGCCAAAGAGTTGTGACAGATACGCAGTATTTT.

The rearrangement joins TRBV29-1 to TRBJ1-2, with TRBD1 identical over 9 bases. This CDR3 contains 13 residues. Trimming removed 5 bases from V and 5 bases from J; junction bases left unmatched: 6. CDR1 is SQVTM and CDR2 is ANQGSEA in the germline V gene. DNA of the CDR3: TGCAGCGTTACACAGGGGGCTTTGTATGGCTACACCTTC. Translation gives CSVTQGALYGYTF.

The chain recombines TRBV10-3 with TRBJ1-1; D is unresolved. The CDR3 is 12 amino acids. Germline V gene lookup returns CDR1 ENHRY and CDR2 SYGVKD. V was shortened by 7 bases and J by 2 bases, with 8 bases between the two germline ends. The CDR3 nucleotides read TGTGCCATCACCGGAGTAAACACTGAAGCTTTCTTT. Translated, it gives CAITGVNTEAFF.

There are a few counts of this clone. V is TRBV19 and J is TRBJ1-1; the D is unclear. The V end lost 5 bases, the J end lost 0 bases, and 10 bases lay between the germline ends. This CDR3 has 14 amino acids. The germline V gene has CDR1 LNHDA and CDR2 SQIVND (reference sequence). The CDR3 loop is CASSPTAVNTEAFF. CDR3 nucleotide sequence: TGTGCCAGTAGTCCTACAGCTGTGAACACTGAAGCTTTCTTT.

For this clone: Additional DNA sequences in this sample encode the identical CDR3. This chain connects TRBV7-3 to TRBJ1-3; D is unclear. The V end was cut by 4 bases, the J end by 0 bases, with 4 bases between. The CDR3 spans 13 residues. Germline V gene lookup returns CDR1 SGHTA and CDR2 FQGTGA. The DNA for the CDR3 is TGTGCCAGCAGCTCCAACTCTGGAAACACCATATATTTT. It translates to CASSSNSGNTIYF.

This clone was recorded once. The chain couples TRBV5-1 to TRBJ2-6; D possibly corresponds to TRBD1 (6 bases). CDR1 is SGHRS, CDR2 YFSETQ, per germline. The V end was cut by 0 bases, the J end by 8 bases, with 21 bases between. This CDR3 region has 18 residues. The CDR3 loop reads CASSLAGQSTLGTNVLTF. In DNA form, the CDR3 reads TGCGCCAGCAGCTTGGCCGGACAGAGTACTCTGGGGACCAACGTCCTGACTTTC.

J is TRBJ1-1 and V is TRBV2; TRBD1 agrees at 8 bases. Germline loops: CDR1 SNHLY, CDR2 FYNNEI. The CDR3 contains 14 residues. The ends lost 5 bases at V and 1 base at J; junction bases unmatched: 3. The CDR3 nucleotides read TGTGCCAGCAGTACGGGGACAGGGAACACTGAAGCTTTCTTT. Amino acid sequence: CASSTGTGNTEAFF. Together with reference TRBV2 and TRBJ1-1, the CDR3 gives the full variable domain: EPEVTQTPSHQVTQMGQEVILRCVPISNHLYFYWYRQILGQKVEFLVSFYNNEISEKSEIFDDQFSVERPDGSNFTLKIRSTKLEDSAMYFCASSTGTGNTEAFFGQGTRLTVV.

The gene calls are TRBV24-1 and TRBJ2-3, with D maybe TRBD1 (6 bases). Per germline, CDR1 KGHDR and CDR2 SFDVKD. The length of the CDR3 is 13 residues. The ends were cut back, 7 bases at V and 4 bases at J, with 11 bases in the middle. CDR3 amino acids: CATRDSVADTQYF. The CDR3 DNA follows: TGTGCCACCAGGGACAGCGTGGCAGATACGCAGTATTTT.

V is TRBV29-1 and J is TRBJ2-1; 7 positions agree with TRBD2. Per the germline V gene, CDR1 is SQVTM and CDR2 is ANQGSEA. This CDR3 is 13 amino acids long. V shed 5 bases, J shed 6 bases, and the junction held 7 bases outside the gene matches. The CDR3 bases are TGCAGCGTTTCGGGGGGTGTCCTCAATGAGCAGTTCTTC. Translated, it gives CSVSGGVLNEQFF.

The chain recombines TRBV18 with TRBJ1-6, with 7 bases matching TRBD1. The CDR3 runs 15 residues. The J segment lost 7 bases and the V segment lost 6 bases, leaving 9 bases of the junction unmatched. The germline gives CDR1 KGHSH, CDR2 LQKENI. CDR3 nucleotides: TGTGCCAGCTCCCGGCGGACAGGCATGAATTCACCCCTCCACTTT. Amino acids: CASSRRTGMNSPLHF.

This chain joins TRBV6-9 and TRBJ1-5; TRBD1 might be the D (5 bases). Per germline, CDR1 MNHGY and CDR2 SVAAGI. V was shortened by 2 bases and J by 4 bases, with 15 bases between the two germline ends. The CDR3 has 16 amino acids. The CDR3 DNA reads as TGTGCCAGCAGTTATACTCAACAGGTTTCGAATCAGCCCCAGCATTTT. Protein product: CASSYTQQVSNQPQHF.